A single sample is the source of the 21 T cell receptor beta chains below, sequenced in a study of radiotherapy plus CTLA-4 blockade in lung cancer. Assay: immunoSEQ multiplex PCR; the TCRdb copy retains only in-frame clones and omits some. The sample yields 65,000 to 70,000 clones, around 79% seen once. The material was peripheral blood, obtained from a patient treated with radiotherapy plus ipilimumab. All receptors come from a human donor with non-small cell lung cancer who had a complete response to radiotherapy plus ipilimumab.

V usage is TRBV18 and J usage is TRBJ1-2, with D perhaps matching TRBD1 (6 bases). This CDR3 is 13 amino acids long. In germline, CDR1 is KGHSH, CDR2 LQKENI. V lost 1 base to trimming and J lost 4 bases, with 7 bases between them. The CDR3, as DNA: TGTGCCAGCTCACCACAGACAGGCTATGGCTACACCTTC. It yields the protein CASSPQTGYGYTF.

This clone was observed a few times. This rearrangement joins TRBV21-1 to TRBJ1-1. TRBV21-1 is labeled a pseudogene. The CDR3 totals 9 residues. Written as DNA, the CDR3 is TGTGCCAGCAGGTATGAAGCTTTCTTT. Translated: CASRYEAFF.

The chain joins TRBV14 to TRBJ1-2; a weak D match, TRBD1 (5 bases). The CDR3 is made up of 14 amino acids. V was trimmed by 1 base and J by 5 bases, leaving 11 bases between them. Per germline, CDR1 SGHDN and CDR2 FVKESK. The CDR3 loop reads CASSQVGGDYGYTF. The CDR3 DNA reads as TGTGCCAGCAGCCAAGTGGGAGGGGATTATGGCTACACCTTC.

This clone was counted a few times. The CDR3 sequence: CASVEGRRSGNTIYF. The CDR3 DNA sequence: TGTGCCAGCGTGGAAGGACGACGCTCTGGAAACACCATATATTTT. The chain is built from TRBV7-9 and TRBJ1-3; D is uncertain. V shed 8 bases and J shed 0 bases, with 14 bases lying between them. The CDR3 runs to 15 residues. CDR1 and CDR2 (germline): SEHNR, FQNEAQ (reference sequence).

V gene TRBV11-3 combines with J gene TRBJ2-1; the match to TRBD2 covers 12 bases. V shed 5 bases and J 10 bases; nucleotides not matched to a gene: 6. The CDR3 runs to 14 residues. Germline CDR1 and CDR2: SGHNT and YENEEA. CDR3 in amino acids: CASSARLAGEEQFF. The CDR3 DNA reads TGTGCCAGCAGCGCCAGACTAGCGGGAGAAGAGCAGTTCTTC.

The gene calls are TRBV25-1 and TRBJ2-2; TRBD1 aligns across 7 bases. This CDR3 spans 16 amino acids. Germline CDR1 and CDR2: MGHDK and SYGVNS. Losses at the gene ends were 2 bases for V and 5 bases for J; bases not matched to a gene: 8. The CDR3 nucleotides are TGTGCCAGCAGTGAAGACAGGGTAGGGCTTACCGGGGAGCTGTTTTTT. Translation: CASSEDRVGLTGELFF.

The chain couples TRBV19 to TRBJ1-1; 7 nucleotides match TRBD1. Germline CDR1 LNHDA, CDR2 SQIVND (reference sequence). The CDR3 runs 16 residues. Germline trimming cut 6 bases from V and 5 bases from J; bases unmatched to any gene: 15. The CDR3 reads CASSRGSTGEGTEAFF. The CDR3 nucleotides read TGTGCCAGTAGCCGGGGCTCAACAGGGGAAGGGACTGAAGCTTTCTTT.

This chain links TRBV11-3 with TRBJ2-5; D ambiguous. Per the germline V gene, CDR1 is SGHNT and CDR2 is YENEEA. Trimming took off 1 base at V and 2 bases at J, with 8 bases between the two ends. The CDR3 totals 14 residues. CDR3 bases: TGTGCCAGCAGCTTAGGGAACAGTCAAGAGACCCAGTACTTC. Its translation: CASSLGNSQETQYF. Full variable domain (outside the CDR3, taken from reference TRBV11-3 and TRBJ2-5): EAGVVQSPRYKIIEKKQPVAFWCNPISGHNTLYWYLQNLGQGPELLIRYENEEAVDDSQLPKDRFSAERLKGVDSTLKIQPAELGDSAVYLCASSLGNSQETQYFGPGTRLLVL.

The rearrangement links TRBV21-1 to TRBJ2-7; TRBD1 is taken as the D call from the table, unchecked against the DNA. TRBV21-1 constitutes a pseudogene. The CDR3 has 15 residues. Written as DNA, the CDR3 is TGTGCCAGCAGCGCACCCGACAGGGCTCACTACGAGCAGTACTTC. This encodes CASSAPDRAHYEQYF.

The chain uses TRBV29-1 and TRBJ2-3, with TRBD1 identical over 8 bases. The CDR3 contains 15 residues. Germline lookup yields CDR1 SQVTM and CDR2 ANQGSEA. Trimming took 6 bases from V and 0 from J; bases not matched to a gene: 8. This CDR3 is CSVQQTGASTDTQYF. DNA for the CDR3: TGCAGCGTGCAACAGACAGGGGCTAGCACAGATACGCAGTATTTT.

The chain joins TRBV19 to TRBJ2-7, with D possibly TRBD1 on 7 matching bases. Between the trimmed V and J ends, which lost 4 bases and 2 bases, there was a span of 15 bases. Germline-derived CDR1 and CDR2 are LNHDA and SQIVND (reference sequence). There are 15 residues in the CDR3. The CDR3 sequence: CASSSRRGPTYEQYF. The CDR3 nucleotides read TGTGCCAGTAGTAGCAGGAGGGGGCCAACCTACGAGCAGTACTTC.

The chain combines TRBV15 with TRBJ2-5; D gene ambiguous. CDR1 LNHNV and CDR2 YYDKDF come from the germline V gene (reference sequence). Trimming left V 5 bases short and J 4 bases short, with 11 bases between. This CDR3 contains 13 residues. CDR3 amino acids: CATSSQGRETQYF. CDR3 coding DNA: TGTGCCACCAGCTCACAAGGACGAGAGACCCAGTACTTC.

This clone was seen a few times. This sequence joins TRBV27 and TRBJ2-5; 7 positions match TRBD1. Losses at the gene ends were 4 bases for V and 5 bases for J; bases not matched to a gene: 10. CDR3 length equals 15 residues. Germline loops: CDR1 MNHEY, CDR2 SMNVEV (reference sequence). For the CDR3, the DNA is TGTGCCAGCAGTTCTTTACTCGGGACAGCCGAGACCCAGTACTTC. Translation gives CASSSLLGTAETQYF.

The rearrangement uses TRBV27 and TRBJ2-1; 13 nucleotides line up with TRBD2. The CDR3 totals 16 residues. V lost 5 bases and J lost 4; bases outside the gene matches: 5. Germline V gene lookup returns CDR1 MNHEY and CDR2 SMNVEV (reference sequence). Written as DNA, the CDR3 is TGTGCCAGCAGTCTCGCGACTAGCGGGAGGTACAATGAGCAGTTCTTC. It specifies CASSLATSGRYNEQFF.

The V gene is TRBV2, the J gene TRBJ2-7; tentative D call: TRBD2 (6 bases). Germline loops: CDR1 SNHLY, CDR2 FYNNEI. The CDR3 is 12 amino acids. CDR3 protein: CASSPPGLQIDV. For the CDR3, the DNA is TGTGCCAGCAGTCCCCCGGGACTCCAGATAGACGTC.

The rearrangement uses TRBV4-3 and TRBJ2-5; perhaps D is TRBD1 or TRBD2 (5 bases each). The CDR3 has 16 amino acids. Looked up from germline, CDR1 is LGHNA and CDR2 is YSLEER. V was clipped by 0 bases and J by 4 bases, with 15 bases between them. CDR3 sequence (DNA): TGCGCCAGCAGCCAAGAGTTTAGGGGAGTAGGAGAGACCCAGTACTTC. Translated: CASSQEFRGVGETQYF.

This rearrangement joins TRBV29-1 to TRBJ2-1; 12 bases agree with TRBD2. Per the germline V gene, CDR1 is SQVTM and CDR2 is ANQGSEA. This CDR3 region has 16 residues. After removal of 2 bases from V and 10 bases from J, the junction contained 12 bases not matched to a gene. CDR3 amino acids: CSVELRLAGGPGEQFF. CDR3 sequence (DNA): TGCAGCGTTGAACTGCGGCTAGCGGGGGGGCCTGGGGAGCAGTTCTTC.

This clone turned up a few times. This chain connects TRBV4-1 to TRBJ2-7, with D perhaps assigned TRBD1 or TRBD2 (5 bases each). Germline V lookup: CDR1 MGHRA, CDR2 YSYEKL. The CDR3 is made up of 15 amino acids. The ends were cut back, 4 bases at V and 2 bases at J, with 15 bases in the middle. The CDR3: CASSLYRDGTYEQYF. Here the CDR3 DNA reads TGCGCCAGCAGCCTATACCGGGACGGTACCTACGAGCAGTACTTC.

The genes are TRBV19 and TRBJ1-2; maybe TRBD1 (5 bases). V lost 6 bases, J lost 5 bases, and 19 bases lay in between. Germline CDR1 reads LNHDA; CDR2 reads SQIVND (reference sequence). The CDR3 covers 15 residues. CDR3 loop: CASSPSLGGGYGYTF. CDR3 nucleotides: TGTGCCAGTAGCCCCTCCCTGGGGGGTGGTTATGGCTACACCTTC.

The V call is TRBV6-5, the J call TRBJ2-7, with 7 bases matching TRBD1. Germline lookup yields CDR1 MNHEY and CDR2 SVGAGI. Losses at the gene ends were 0 bases for V and 3 bases for J; bases not matched to a gene: 5. The CDR3 length is 15 residues. For the CDR3, the DNA is TGTGCCAGCAGTTACTCAGGACAGGACCACTACGAGCAGTACTTC. Translating gives CASSYSGQDHYEQYF.

This clone was observed once. This chain connects TRBV11-2 to TRBJ1-2, with D possibly being TRBD1 (6 bases). Germline CDR1 is SGHAT and CDR2 is FQNNGV. The CDR3 loop spans 15 amino acids. The germline V and J ends were trimmed by 2 bases and 8 bases, with 18 bases remaining between them. The DNA of the CDR3 is TGTGCCAGCAGCTTATATGGCAGGGGAGAGTTAGGCTACACCTTC. As protein: CASSLYGRGELGYTF.